The rows below give T cell receptor beta chains drawn from one sample of a study of cytomegalovirus exposure and HLA in healthy donors. Some clones are missing from TCRdb's copy, which holds only in-frame ones; the method was immunoSEQ multiplex PCR. The table includes about 130,000 clones, approximately 92% detected once. The sample consisted of PBMCs. All receptors derive from a young woman in good health and CMV-seropositive. CDR3s include the opening cysteine and the closing phenylalanine or tryptophan. Fields, in order: CDR3 length, clone size, V gene, D gene, J gene, CDR3 protein, CDR3 DNA. A D gene is named only where the DNA matches it firmly. The size field is filled for only some rows; it gives once, few, many or a size class.

14	few	TRBV6-1	TRBD1	TRBJ2-7	CASADRGLDYEQYF	TGTGCCAGCGCCGACAGGGGTCTAGACTACGAGCAGTACTTC
15	.	TRBV2	TRBD1	TRBJ1-2	CASLPGQGSNYGYTF	TGTGCCAGCCTTCCGGGACAGGGTTCTAACTATGGCTACACCTTC
13	.	TRBV29-1	.	TRBJ1-2	CSVSTTQGGLSTF	TGCAGCGTTTCTACGACACAGGGAGGGTTGAGCACCTTC
19	.	TRBV21-1	.	TRBJ2-3	CASSNPRSLNSGPTDTQYF	TGTGCCAGCAGCAACCCGAGGTCACTCAATAGCGGACCTACAGATACGCAGTATTTT
14	.	TRBV9	.	TRBJ2-1	CASSVATQGNEQFF	TGTGCCAGCAGCGTAGCTACTCAGGGCAATGAGCAGTTCTTC
13	.	TRBV7-7	.	TRBJ1-5	CASSAGVGQPQHF	TGTGCCAGCAGCGCCGGGGTTGGTCAGCCCCAGCATTTT
17	.	TRBV4-1	TRBD1	TRBJ2-3	CASSPGQGVTVTDTQYF	TGCGCCAGCAGCCCGGGACAGGGCGTCACTGTCACAGATACGCAGTATTTT
13	.	TRBV10-1	.	TRBJ2-7	CASSEQGGHEQYF	TGCGCCAGCAGTGAACAGGGCGGGCACGAGCAGTACTTC
16	.	TRBV7-2	TRBD2	TRBJ2-7	CASSSWPGLARGEQYF	TGTGCCAGCAGCTCTTGGCCGGGACTAGCGAGGGGTGAGCAGTACTTC
15	.	TRBV29-1	TRBD2	TRBJ2-7	CSVVGLAGGFYEQYF	TGCAGCGTTGTGGGACTAGCGGGGGGCTTCTACGAGCAGTACTTC
16	.	TRBV9	TRBD2	TRBJ2-7	CASSDRTSGAIYEQYF	TGTGCCAGCAGCGACCGGACTAGCGGGGCGATTTACGAGCAGTACTTC
18	.	TRBV11-2	TRBD1	TRBJ1-2	CASSLVAPGQGRNYGYTF	TGTGCCAGCAGCTTAGTAGCTCCGGGACAGGGGAGAAACTATGGCTACACCTTC
15	.	TRBV30	TRBD2	TRBJ2-3	CAWSPASGVIDTQYF	TGTGCCTGGAGTCCCGCTAGCGGGGTGATAGATACGCAGTATTTT
14	.	TRBV7-9	TRBD1	TRBJ1-1	CASSSPGQGLEAFF	TGTGCCAGCAGCTCCCCGGGACAGGGTTTAGAAGCTTTCTTT
14	.	TRBV6-1	.	TRBJ1-3	CASRIQGRGNTIYF	TGTGCCAGCAGGATTCAGGGAAGGGGAAACACCATATATTTT
15	.	TRBV28	TRBD1	TRBJ2-7	CASSGTGGQSYEQYF	TGTGCCAGCAGTGGGACAGGGGGGCAATCCTACGAGCAGTACTTC
13	.	TRBV30	.	TRBJ1-5	CAWATGSSQPQHF	TGTGCCTGGGCTACAGGGTCAAGTCAGCCCCAGCATTTT
12	few	TRBV5-1	.	TRBJ1-5	CASRQGDQPQHF	TGCGCCAGCAGACAGGGTGATCAGCCCCAGCATTTT
15	.	TRBV18	.	TRBJ1-1	CASSPGGIANTEAFF	TGTGCCAGCTCACCAGGAGGGATTGCGAACACTGAAGCTTTCTTT
16	.	TRBV28	TRBD1	TRBJ2-3	CASSLTGDRLRDTQYF	TGTGCCAGCAGTTTAACAGGGGACAGGCTTCGGGATACGCAGTATTTT
13	.	TRBV11-2	.	TRBJ2-1	CASSAGTSNEQFF	TGTGCCAGCAGCGCCGGGACTTCCAATGAGCAGTTCTTC
15	.	TRBV27	.	TRBJ2-1	CASSLRGSSYNEQFF	TGTGCCAGCAGTTTACGGGGGAGCTCCTACAATGAGCAGTTCTTC
15	.	TRBV9	TRBD1	TRBJ2-5	CASSVARDSQETQYF	TGTGCCAGCAGCGTAGCTCGGGACAGTCAAGAGACCCAGTACTTC
12	.	TRBV5-8	TRBD1	TRBJ1-6	CASSLTGDTLHF	TGTGCCAGCAGCTTGACAGGGGACACCCTCCACTTT
13	once	TRBV2	.	TRBJ2-2	CASSVKNTGELFF	TGTGCCAGCAGTGTTAAGAACACCGGGGAGCTGTTTTTT
16	.	TRBV28	.	TRBJ2-6	CASSFFGTLRANVLTF	TGTGCCAGCAGTTTCTTCGGGACTCTCAGGGCCAACGTCCTGACTTTC
15	.	TRBV12-1	.	TRBJ2-7	CASSLDRGAIDEQYF	TGTGCCAGCAGCCTAGACCGGGGGGCCATCGACGAGCAGTACTTC
17	once	TRBV11-2	.	TRBJ1-3	CASSLEKGLPSGNTIYF	TGTGCCAGCAGCTTAGAGAAGGGGCTACCTTCTGGAAACACCATATATTTT
16	few	TRBV18	TRBD1	TRBJ1-3	CASSRPQGAGGNTIYF	TGTGCCAGCTCACGACCCCAGGGGGCCGGTGGAAACACCATATATTTT
15	.	TRBV6-5	TRBD1	TRBJ2-1	CASSPTGNSYNEQFF	TGTGCCAGCAGCCCGACAGGGAATTCCTACAATGAGCAGTTCTTC
16	.	TRBV9	TRBD2	TRBJ2-1	CASSYNTGGYINEQFF	TGTGCCAGCAGCTATAATACGGGGGGATACATCAATGAGCAGTTCTTC
14	.	TRBV2	.	TRBJ1-4	CASSADSHNEKLFF	TGTGCCAGCAGTGCGGACAGCCATAATGAAAAACTGTTTTTT
15	.	TRBV21-1	.	TRBJ2-5	CASSPRLQQQETQYF	TGTGCCAGCAGCCCCCGACTACAACAACAAGAGACCCAGTACTTC
13	once	TRBV28	.	TRBJ2-7	CASSLSGSGEQYF	TGTGCCAGCAGTTTATCCGGGTCGGGGGAGCAGTACTTC
17	once	TRBV27	TRBD1	TRBJ1-4	CASSLLGTGGTNEKLFF	TGTGCCAGCAGTTTACTTGGGACAGGGGGAACTAATGAAAAACTGTTTTTT
12	.	TRBV11-2	.	TRBJ2-7	CASSLLTVEQYF	TGTGCCAGCAGCTTACTCACTGTCGAGCAGTACTTC
15	.	TRBV11-2	TRBD2	TRBJ2-1	CASSFLLAGMGEQFF	TGTGCCAGCAGCTTTTTGCTAGCGGGTATGGGTGAGCAGTTCTTC
15	.	TRBV28	.	TRBJ1-4	CASSSQQGGGEKLFF	TGTGCCAGCAGTTCGCAACAGGGTGGGGGCGAAAAACTGTTTTTT
18	.	TRBV9	.	TRBJ1-5	CASSVEGKDNRGNQPQHF	TGTGCCAGCAGCGTAGAGGGGAAGGACAATCGGGGCAATCAGCCCCAGCATTTT
16	.	TRBV11-3	.	TRBJ2-1	CASSFWGESSYNEQFF	TGTGCCAGCAGCTTTTGGGGAGAAAGCTCCTACAATGAGCAGTTCTTC
15	.	TRBV19	.	TRBJ1-1	CASSIAGRGYTEAFF	TGTGCCAGTAGTATAGCGGGGCGGGGCTACACTGAAGCTTTCTTT
17	.	TRBV4-1	.	TRBJ1-5	CASSQVGGRTKNQPQHF	TGCGCCAGCAGCCAAGTTGGAGGTCGGACGAAGAATCAGCCCCAGCATTTT
11	.	TRBV12-5	.	TRBJ2-1	CASGPDREQFF	TGTGCTAGTGGACCTGACAGGGAGCAGTTCTTC
12	.	TRBV2	.	TRBJ2-7	CAEGGGGYEQYF	TGTGCCGAAGGTGGGGGAGGTTACGAGCAGTACTTC
16	.	TRBV11-2	.	TRBJ2-7	CASSLVGRASSYEQYF	TGTGCCAGCAGCTTAGTGGGCCGCGCGAGCTCCTACGAGCAGTACTTC
15	.	TRBV11-3	TRBD1	TRBJ2-1	CASSLNRGRYNEQFF	TGTGCCAGCAGCTTGAACAGGGGCAGGTACAATGAGCAGTTCTTC
12	many	TRBV28	.	TRBJ1-4	CASSLESEKLFF	TGTGCCAGCAGTTTAGAGTCTGAAAAACTGTTTTTT
11	.	TRBV19	.	TRBJ2-7	CASDSGWEQYF	TGTGCCAGTGACTCAGGGTGGGAGCAGTACTTC
15	.	TRBV5-1	TRBD2	TRBJ2-3	CASSPGASGGNTQYF	TGCGCCAGCAGCCCTGGCGCTAGCGGGGGGAATACGCAGTATTTT
14	.	TRBV6-1	.	TRBJ2-3	CASSDSKGADTQYF	TGTGCCAGCAGTGATAGTAAAGGGGCAGATACGCAGTATTTT
14	.	TRBV10-3	TRBD1	TRBJ1-5	CAISEPDRGGPQHF	TGTGCCATCAGTGAGCCGGACAGGGGAGGGCCCCAGCATTTT